This T cell receptor beta chain emerged from a study of PD-1 blockade in classical Hodgkin lymphoma. Study at large: Nivolumab 3 mg/kg was given intravenously every 2 weeks. Findings and caveats of the study: Researchers reported that CD4+ TCR diversity, though not CD8+, rose significantly by C4D1.

This CDR3 region has 15 residues. Germline V gene sequence: CDR1 SGHRS, CDR2 YFSETQ. After removal of 0 bases from V and 2 bases from J, the junction contained 4 bases not matched to a gene. Profiling relied on immunoSEQ multiplex PCR, and the TCRdb table lists in-frame clones only, not all of them. The data hold about 99,000 clones, with roughly 81% observed a single time. All patients relapsed after autologous stem cell transplantation, and brentuximab vedotin exposure varied. For this clone: Its antigen remains unknown.

The chain couples TRBV5-1 to TRBJ1-2; 7 bases are a match to TRBD1. The receptor was derived from a human donor with classical Hodgkin lymphoma. Sample: peripheral blood mononuclear cells (PBMCs), taken before the second cycle of nivolumab. The CDR3 nucleotides read TGCGCCAGCAGCTTGGGGTCAGGGGGAAACTATGGCTACACCTTC. The encoded protein is CASSLGSGGNYGYTF.